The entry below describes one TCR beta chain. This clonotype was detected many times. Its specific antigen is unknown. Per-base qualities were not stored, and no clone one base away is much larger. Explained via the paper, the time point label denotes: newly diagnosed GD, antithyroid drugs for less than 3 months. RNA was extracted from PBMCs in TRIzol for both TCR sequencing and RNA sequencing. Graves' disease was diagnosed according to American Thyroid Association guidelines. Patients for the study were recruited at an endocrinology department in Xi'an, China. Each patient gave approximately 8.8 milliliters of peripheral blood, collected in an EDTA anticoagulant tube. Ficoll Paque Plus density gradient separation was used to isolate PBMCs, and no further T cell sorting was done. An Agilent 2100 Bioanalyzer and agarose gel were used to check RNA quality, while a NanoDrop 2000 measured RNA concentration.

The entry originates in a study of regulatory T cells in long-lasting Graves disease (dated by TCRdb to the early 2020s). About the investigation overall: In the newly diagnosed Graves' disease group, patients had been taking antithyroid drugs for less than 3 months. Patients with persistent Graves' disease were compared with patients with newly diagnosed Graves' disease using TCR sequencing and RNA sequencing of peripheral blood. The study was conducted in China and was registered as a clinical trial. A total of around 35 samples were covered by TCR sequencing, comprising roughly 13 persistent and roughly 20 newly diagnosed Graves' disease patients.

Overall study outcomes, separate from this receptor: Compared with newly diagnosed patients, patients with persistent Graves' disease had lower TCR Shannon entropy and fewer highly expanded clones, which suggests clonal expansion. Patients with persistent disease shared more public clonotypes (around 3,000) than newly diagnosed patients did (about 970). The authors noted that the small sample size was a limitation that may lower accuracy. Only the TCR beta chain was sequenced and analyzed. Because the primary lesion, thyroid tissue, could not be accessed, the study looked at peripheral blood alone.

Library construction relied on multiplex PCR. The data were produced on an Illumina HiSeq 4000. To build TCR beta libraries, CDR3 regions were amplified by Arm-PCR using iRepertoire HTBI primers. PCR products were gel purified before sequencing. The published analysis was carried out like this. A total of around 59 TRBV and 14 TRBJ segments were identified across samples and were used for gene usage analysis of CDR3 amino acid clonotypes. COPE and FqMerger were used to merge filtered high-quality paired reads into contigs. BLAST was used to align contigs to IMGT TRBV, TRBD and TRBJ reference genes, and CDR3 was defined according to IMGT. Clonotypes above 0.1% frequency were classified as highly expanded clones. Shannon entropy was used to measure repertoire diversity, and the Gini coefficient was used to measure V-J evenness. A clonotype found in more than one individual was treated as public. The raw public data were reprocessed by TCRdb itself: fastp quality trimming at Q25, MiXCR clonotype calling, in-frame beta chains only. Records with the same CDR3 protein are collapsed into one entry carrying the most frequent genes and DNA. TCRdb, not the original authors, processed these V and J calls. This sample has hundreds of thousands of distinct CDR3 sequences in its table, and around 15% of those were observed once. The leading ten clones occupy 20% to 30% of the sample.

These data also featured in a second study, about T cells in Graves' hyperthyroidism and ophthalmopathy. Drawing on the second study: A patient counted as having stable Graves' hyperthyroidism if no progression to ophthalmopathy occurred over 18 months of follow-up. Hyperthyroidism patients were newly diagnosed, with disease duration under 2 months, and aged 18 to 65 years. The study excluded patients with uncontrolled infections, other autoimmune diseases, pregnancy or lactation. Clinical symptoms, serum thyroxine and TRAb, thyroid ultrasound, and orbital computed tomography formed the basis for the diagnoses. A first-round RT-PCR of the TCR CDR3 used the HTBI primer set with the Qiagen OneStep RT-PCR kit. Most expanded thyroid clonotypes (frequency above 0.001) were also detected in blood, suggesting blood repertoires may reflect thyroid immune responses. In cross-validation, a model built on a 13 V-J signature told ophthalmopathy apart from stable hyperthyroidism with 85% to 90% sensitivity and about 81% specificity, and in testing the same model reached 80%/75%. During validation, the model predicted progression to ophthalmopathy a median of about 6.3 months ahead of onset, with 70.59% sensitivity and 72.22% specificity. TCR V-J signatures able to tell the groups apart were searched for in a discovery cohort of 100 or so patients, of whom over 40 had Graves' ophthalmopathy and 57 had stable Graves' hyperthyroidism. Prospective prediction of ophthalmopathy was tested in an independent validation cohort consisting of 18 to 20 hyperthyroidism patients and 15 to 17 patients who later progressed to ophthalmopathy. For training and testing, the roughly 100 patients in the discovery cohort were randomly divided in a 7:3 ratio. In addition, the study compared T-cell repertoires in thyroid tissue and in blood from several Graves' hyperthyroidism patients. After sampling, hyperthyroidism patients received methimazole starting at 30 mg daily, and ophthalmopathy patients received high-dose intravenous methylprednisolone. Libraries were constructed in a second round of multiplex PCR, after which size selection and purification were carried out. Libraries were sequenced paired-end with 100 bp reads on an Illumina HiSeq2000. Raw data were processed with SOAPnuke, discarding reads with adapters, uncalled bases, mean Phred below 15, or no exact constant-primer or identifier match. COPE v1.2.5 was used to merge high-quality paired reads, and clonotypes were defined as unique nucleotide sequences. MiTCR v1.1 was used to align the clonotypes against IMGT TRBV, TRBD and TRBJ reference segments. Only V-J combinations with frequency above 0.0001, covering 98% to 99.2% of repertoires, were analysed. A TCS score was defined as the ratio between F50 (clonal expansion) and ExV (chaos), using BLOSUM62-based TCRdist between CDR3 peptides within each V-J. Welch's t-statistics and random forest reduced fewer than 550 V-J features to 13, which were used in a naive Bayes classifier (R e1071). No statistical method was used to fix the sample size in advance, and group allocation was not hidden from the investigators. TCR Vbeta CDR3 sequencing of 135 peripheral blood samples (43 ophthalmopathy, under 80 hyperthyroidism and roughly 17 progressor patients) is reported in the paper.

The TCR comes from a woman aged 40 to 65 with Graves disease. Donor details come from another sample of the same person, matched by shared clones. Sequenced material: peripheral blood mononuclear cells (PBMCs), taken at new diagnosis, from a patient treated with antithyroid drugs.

The sequenced DNA is TGCAGCGCCACCGACGGACAGCTTAATTCACCCCTCCACTTT. It is translated as CSATDGQLNSPLHF. Recombination linked TRBV29-1 to TRBJ1-6, and the D gene may be TRBD1, 6 bases matching. Looking up the germline V gene yields CDR1 SQVTM and CDR2 ANQGSEA. The CDR3 goes from the cysteine to the phenylalanine over 14 residues. Kept here is only the CDR3 DNA, which spans 42 bases and is read in frame from base 1. V and J lose 7 bases and 6 bases, and a span of 16 bases separates them. The reference TRBV29-1 and TRBJ1-6 proteins fill in what lies around the CDR3, so the full variable domain reads SAVISQKPSRDICQRGTSLTIQCQVDSQVTMMFWYRQQPGQSLTLIATANQGSEATYESGFVIDKFPISRPNLTFSTLTVSNMSPEDSSIYLCSATDGQLNSPLHFGNGTRLTVT.